The clone carrying this TCR beta chain was seen a handful of times. What it recognizes is unknown. The method was immunoSEQ multiplex PCR; TCRdb's version includes in-frame clones alone and lacks a portion of them. The sample records 7,500 to 9,500 clones, approximately 85% being singletons. This sample is drawn from a study of T cell clonotyping in hematopoietic cell transplantation. Whole-study results and caveats: Graft donor and pretransplant recipient Inverse Simpson Index values predicted broader posttransplant TCR diversity.

Blood collection times were about day -28 and days 30, 100, 180 posttransplant. The germline CDR1 and CDR2 sequences are SNHLY and FYNNEI. Trimming removed 6 bases from V and 1 base from J, with 12 bases in between. This CDR3 is 15 amino acids long. The V gene is TRBV2, the J gene TRBJ2-2; TRBD2 might be the D (6 bases). The material sequenced was PBMCs, taken 180 days after allogeneic stem cell transplant. The TCR sequence derives from a female patient in her 30s who had an allogeneic stem cell transplant, so the T cells may come from the graft donor. Some clones in this sample may be carry-over from other donors' samples. CDR3 loop: CASRAGLKNTGELFF. The DNA of the CDR3 is TGTGCCAGCAGGGCGGGACTTAAGAACACCGGGGAGCTGTTTTTT.